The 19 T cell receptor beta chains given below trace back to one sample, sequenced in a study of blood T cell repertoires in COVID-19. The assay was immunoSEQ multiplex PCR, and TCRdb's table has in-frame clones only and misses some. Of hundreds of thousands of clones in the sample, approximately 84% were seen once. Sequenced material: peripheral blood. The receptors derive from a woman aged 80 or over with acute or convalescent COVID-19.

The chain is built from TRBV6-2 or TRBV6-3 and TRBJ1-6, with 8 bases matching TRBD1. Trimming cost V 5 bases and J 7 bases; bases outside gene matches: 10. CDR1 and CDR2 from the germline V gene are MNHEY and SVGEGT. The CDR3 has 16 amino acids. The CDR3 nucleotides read TGTGCCAGCAGTAATCACCGGGACAGGCTCAATTCACCCCTCCACTTT. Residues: CASSNHRDRLNSPLHF.

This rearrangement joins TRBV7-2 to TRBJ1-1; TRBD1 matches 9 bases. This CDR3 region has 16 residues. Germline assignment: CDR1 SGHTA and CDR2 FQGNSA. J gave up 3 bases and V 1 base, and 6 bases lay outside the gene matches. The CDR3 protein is CASSLVGQGRDTEAFF. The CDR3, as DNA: TGTGCCAGCAGCTTAGTGGGACAGGGTCGAGACACTGAAGCTTTCTTT.

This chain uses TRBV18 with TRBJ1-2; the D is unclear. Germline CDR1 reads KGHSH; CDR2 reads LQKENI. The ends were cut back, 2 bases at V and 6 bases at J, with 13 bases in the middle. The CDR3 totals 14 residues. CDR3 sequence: CASSPSLSPNGYTF. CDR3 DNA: TGTGCCAGCTCACCATCTCTGTCCCCTAATGGCTACACCTTC.

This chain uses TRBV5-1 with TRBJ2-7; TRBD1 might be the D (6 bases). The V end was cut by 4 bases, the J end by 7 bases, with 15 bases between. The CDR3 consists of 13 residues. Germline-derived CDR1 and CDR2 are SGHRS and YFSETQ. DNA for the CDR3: TGCGCCAGCAGCGTGCAGGGGTTTGGAGAGCAGTACTTC. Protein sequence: CASSVQGFGEQYF.

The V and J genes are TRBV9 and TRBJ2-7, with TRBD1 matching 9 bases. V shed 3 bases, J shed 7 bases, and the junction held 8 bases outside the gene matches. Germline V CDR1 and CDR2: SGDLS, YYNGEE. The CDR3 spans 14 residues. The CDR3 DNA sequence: TGTGCCAGCAGCGCCCGACAGGGGGGAGTGGAGCAGTACTTC. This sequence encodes CASSARQGGVEQYF.

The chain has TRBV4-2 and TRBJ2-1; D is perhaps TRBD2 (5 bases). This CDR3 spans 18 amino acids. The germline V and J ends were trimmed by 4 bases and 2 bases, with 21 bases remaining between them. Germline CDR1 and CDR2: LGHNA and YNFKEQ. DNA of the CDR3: TGTGCCAGCAGCCTAAGCAATTCCGGACTCGGTGCCTACAATGAGCAGTTCTTC. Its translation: CASSLSNSGLGAYNEQFF.

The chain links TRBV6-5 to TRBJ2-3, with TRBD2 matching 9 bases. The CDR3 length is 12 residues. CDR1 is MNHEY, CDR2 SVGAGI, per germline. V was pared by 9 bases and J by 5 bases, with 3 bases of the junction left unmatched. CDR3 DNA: TGTGCCAGTGGGCGGGGGGGAGATACGCAGTATTTT. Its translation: CASGRGGDTQYF.

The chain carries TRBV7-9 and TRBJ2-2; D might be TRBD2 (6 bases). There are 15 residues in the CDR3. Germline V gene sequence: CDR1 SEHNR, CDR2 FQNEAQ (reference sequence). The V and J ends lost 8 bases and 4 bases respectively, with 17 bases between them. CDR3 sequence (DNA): TGTGCCAGCGAGGCGGGGATTCGCGCCACCGGGGAGCTGTTTTTT. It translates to CASEAGIRATGELFF. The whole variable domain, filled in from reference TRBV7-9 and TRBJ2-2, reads DTGVSQNPRHKITKRGQNVTFRCDPISEHNRLYWYRQTLGQGPEFLTYFQNEAQLEKSRLLSDRFSAERPKGSFSTLEIQRTEQGDSAMYLCASEAGIRATGELFFGEGSRLTVL.

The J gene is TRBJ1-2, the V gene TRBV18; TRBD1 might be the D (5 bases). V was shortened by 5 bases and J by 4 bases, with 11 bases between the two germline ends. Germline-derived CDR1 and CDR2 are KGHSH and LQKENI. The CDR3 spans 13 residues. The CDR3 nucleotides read TGTGCCAGCTCAACCGACAGCCTCTATGGCTACACCTTC. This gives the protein CASSTDSLYGYTF. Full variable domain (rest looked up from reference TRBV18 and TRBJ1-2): NAGVMQNPRHLVRRRGQEARLRCSPMKGHSHVYWYRQLPEEGLKFMVYLQKENIIDESGMPKERFSAEFPKEGPSILRIQQVVRGDSAAYFCASSTDSLYGYTFGSGTRLTVV.

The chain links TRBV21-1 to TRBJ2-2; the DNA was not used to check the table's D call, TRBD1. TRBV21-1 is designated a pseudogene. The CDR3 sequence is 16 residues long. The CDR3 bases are TGTGCCAGCAGCACAAAACGCGCAGGGGACGCCGGGGAGCTGTTTTTT. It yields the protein CASSTKRAGDAGELFF.

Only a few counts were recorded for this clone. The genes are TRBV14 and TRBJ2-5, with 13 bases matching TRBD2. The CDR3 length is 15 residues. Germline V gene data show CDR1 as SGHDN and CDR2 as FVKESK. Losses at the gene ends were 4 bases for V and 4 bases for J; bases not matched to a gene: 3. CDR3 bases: TGTGCCAGCAGCCTTGGACTAGCGGGGGTAGAGACCCAGTACTTC. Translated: CASSLGLAGVETQYF.

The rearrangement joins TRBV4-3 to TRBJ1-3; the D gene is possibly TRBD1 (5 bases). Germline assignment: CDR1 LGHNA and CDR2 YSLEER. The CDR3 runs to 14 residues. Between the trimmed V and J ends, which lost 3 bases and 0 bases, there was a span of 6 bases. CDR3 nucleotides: TGCGCCAGCAGCCAGCAGGGCTCTGGAAACACCATATATTTT. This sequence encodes CASSQQGSGNTIYF.

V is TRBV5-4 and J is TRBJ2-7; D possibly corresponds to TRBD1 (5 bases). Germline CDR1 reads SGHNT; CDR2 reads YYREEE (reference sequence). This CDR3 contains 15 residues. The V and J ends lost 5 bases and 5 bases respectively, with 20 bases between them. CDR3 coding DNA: TGTGCCAGCAGTCTCCACCGACAGCTTAGGGACGAGCAGTACTTC. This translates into CASSLHRQLRDEQYF.

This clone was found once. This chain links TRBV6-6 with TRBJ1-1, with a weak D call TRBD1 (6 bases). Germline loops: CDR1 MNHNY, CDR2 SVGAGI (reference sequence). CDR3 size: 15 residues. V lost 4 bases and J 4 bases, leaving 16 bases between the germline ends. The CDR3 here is CASSSPGGAGTEAFF. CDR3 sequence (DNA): TGTGCCAGCAGTTCCCCGGGGGGGGCCGGCACTGAAGCTTTCTTT.

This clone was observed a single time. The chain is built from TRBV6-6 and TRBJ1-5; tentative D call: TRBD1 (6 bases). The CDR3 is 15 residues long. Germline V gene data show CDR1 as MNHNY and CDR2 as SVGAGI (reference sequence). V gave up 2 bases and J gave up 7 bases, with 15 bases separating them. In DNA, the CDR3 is TGTGCCAGCAGTTACAGGGCGGGGGCTGGACAGCCCCAGCATTTT. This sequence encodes CASSYRAGAGQPQHF.

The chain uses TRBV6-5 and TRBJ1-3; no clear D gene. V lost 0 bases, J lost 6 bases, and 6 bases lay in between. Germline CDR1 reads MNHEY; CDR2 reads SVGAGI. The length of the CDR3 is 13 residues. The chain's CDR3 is CASSYSRENTIYF. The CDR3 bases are TGTGCCAGCAGTTACTCGAGGGAAAACACCATATATTTT.

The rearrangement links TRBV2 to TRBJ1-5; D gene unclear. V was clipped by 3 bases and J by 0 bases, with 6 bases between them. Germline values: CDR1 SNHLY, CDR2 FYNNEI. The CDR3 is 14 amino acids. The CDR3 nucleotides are TGTGCCAGCAGTGACTCTTATAGCAATCAGCCCCAGCATTTT. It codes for CASSDSYSNQPQHF.

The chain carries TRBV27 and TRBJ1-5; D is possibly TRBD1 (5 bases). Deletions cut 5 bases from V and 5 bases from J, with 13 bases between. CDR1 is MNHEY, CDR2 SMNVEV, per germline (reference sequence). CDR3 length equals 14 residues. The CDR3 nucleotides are TGTGCCAGCAGTCCACAGGAGCTCCATCAGCCCCAGCATTTT. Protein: CASSPQELHQPQHF.

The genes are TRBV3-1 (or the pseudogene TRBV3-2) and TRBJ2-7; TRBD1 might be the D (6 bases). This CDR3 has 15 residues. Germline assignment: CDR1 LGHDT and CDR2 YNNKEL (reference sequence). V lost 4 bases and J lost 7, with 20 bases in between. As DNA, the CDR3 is TGTGCCAGCAGCCCCCTTCCGGACAGTACGCGGGAGCAGTACTTC. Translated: CASSPLPDSTREQYF.